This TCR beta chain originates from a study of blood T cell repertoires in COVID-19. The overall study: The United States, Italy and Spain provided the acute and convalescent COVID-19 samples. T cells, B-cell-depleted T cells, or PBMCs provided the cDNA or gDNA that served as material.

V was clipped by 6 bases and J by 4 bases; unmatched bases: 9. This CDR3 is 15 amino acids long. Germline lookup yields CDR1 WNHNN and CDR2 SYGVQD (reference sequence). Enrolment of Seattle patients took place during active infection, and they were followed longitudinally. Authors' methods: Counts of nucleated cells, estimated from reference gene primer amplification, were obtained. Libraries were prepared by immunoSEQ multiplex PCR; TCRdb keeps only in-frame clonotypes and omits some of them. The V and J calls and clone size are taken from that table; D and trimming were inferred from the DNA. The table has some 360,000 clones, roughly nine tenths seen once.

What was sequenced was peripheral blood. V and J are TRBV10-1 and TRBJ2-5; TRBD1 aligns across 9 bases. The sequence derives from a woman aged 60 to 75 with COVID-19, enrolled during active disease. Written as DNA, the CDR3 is TGCGCCAGCAGCTCATCTAAGGACAGGGGAGAGACCCAGTACTTC. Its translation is CASSSSKDRGETQYF.